This TCR beta chain was sequenced during a study of siplizumab effects on memory and regulatory T cells. Germline CDR1 reads SGHTA; CDR2 reads FQGTGA. The CDR3 covers 12 residues. Between the trimmed V and J ends, which lost 4 bases and 8 bases, there was a span of 11 bases. TCR templates numbering 80,000 to 100,000 were assayed per sample. Some clones are missing from TCRdb's copy, which holds only in-frame ones; the method was immunoSEQ multiplex PCR. The sample shows about 100,000 clones, 75% to 95% of them seen only once. The specimen was CD4+ T cells sorted from blood. This sequence originates from a human donor in good health. Some clones in this sample may be carry-over from other donors' samples. The chain uses TRBV7-3 and TRBJ1-2; D not certain. The CDR3 spells CASSSGNSGYTF. Written as DNA, the CDR3 is TGTGCCAGCAGCTCAGGAAATAGCGGCTACACCTTC.